This TCR beta chain was profiled in a study of PD-L1 blockade in urothelial cancer (dated by TCRdb to about 2017). Regarding the complete study: All patients started therapy in about 2014 and received atezolizumab 1,200 mg intravenously every 3 weeks. In the same patients who had TCR sequencing, pretreatment tumors also underwent whole exome sequencing and RNA sequencing. Pretreatment tumor samples, along with matched peripheral blood collected serially before and after atezolizumab treatment, underwent TCR sequencing. A median of about 140,000 T cells and approximately 83,000 unique TCRs was obtained from blood samples, and a median clonality of 0.080 was observed. About nine tenths of the roughly 29 patients were males with bladder-origin urothelial cancer, and about 65% of the 29 reported a prior smoking history. Durable clinical benefit was defined as progression-free survival longer than 6 months, and TCR features were also tested against progression-free and overall survival. Patients had an ECOG performance status of 0 or 1 and had received between 0 and 3 prior chemotherapy regimens. Under 30 patients had pretreatment blood TCR-seq, 24 had at least one posttreatment blood collection, and 24 had tumor TCR-seq. Blood samples were analyzed at two time points: 3 weeks after treatment start (second dose) and 6 weeks after treatment start. The study, an exploratory multi-omic analysis, examined somatic, immune and clinical correlates of response to PD-L1 blockade with atezolizumab in urothelial cancer. Durable clinical benefit was achieved by nine patients and was not achieved by 20 patients. The study at large found these results: Among patients with durable benefit, tumor-associated TCR clones showed greater expansion in peripheral blood 3 weeks after treatment started (n = 22, p = 0.022). A pretreatment peripheral blood TCR clonality below the median was linked to improved progression-free and overall survival. Because the sample size was small (n ≈ 29) and many exploratory analyses were performed, the results are intended to be hypothesis-generating.

The time point label on this specimen signifies: pretreatment peripheral blood. The cohort included roughly 29 patients with locally advanced or metastatic urothelial carcinoma who were treated at Memorial Sloan Kettering on a trial protocol. Peripheral blood mononuclear cells were collected pretreatment and during treatment, at between 1 and 8 total time points per patient. The Qiagen DNeasy Blood extraction kit was used to purify genomic DNA from total PBMCs and tumor samples. PBMCs were collected pretreatment and during treatment, and were isolated and stored as previously described. The germline V gene gives CDR1 as MNHEY and CDR2 as SVGAGI. The CDR3 numbers 15 residues from cysteine through phenylalanine. The CDR3 DNA has 45 bases and is translated from base 1. V loses 6 bases, J loses 0 bases, and the germline ends lie 12 bases apart. Synthetic TCR analog templates were spiked into each PCR to estimate absolute template abundance from read counts. TCRbeta CDR3 regions were amplified from genomic DNA with bias-controlled V and J gene primers using the immunoSEQ assay. Sequencing of rearranged TCRbeta segments was performed at approximately 20X coverage. From the authors' description of their analysis: Clustering was used to correct sequencing errors, and CDR3s were annotated against IMGT to assign V, D and J genes. Out-of-frame and stop-codon sequences were excluded, and only productive TCRbeta rearrangements were used in downstream analyses. To compute clonality, Shannon entropy was normalized by the log of the number of unique productive sequences and then subtracted from one. Clones differing between time points or between blood and tumor were identified using Fisher's exact test with Benjamini-Hochberg correction, with an adjusted p below 0.01 applied as the threshold. TCRdb limited this immuneACCESS table to in-frame rearrangements with V and J called. A share of clones is missing; checked studies link under half to unresolved V genes, and the rest is unexplained. V, J and clone size are those of that table, while D and trimming were read from the DNA. In all, the sample holds 98,000 or so clones, and nearly 90% of those were seen once. The ten largest clones add up to around 1.7% of the sample.

On this clone itself: Its cognate antigen has yet to be identified. No much larger clonotype is one base removed from it; base qualities were not supplied.

The chain was built from TRBV6-5 and TRBJ1-3; TRBD1 is a possible D gene, resting on 5 matching bases. The sequence derives from a man between 60 and 75 years old with urothelial cancer. Material: PBMCs, obtained around atezolizumab (anti-PD-L1) treatment. The bases read TGTGCCAGCAGACAAGGGACTTTCTCTGGAAACACCATATATTTT. Its protein reads: CASRQGTFSGNTIYF.